These 24 T cell receptor beta chains were sequenced from one sample in a study of shared clonotypes between healthy human individuals. The repertoire was sequenced with immunoSEQ multiplex PCR; TCRdb's copy has only in-frame clones and lacks some. The table has about 480,000 clones, around 79% seen once; the top ten hold roughly 13%. Sequencing was done on a sample of PBMCs. The receptors come from a woman between 40 and 55 years old in good health. Some clones in this sample may be carry-over from other donors' samples.

This rearrangement joins TRBV5-1 to TRBJ1-1; no clear D. This CDR3 spans 12 amino acids. The germline V gene encodes CDR1 SGHRS and CDR2 YFSETQ. The V and J ends lost 7 bases and 0 bases respectively, with 7 bases between them. The CDR3 loop reads CASQLVNTEAFF. CDR3 sequence (DNA): TGCGCCAGCCAATTGGTGAACACTGAAGCTTTCTTT. Complete variable domain (other parts from reference TRBV5-1 and TRBJ1-1): KAGVTQTPRYLIKTRGQQVTLSCSPISGHRSVSWYQQTPGQGLQFLFEYFSETQRNKGNFPGRFSGRQFSNSRSEMNVSTLELGDSALYLCASQLVNTEAFFGQGTRLTVV.

This clone was observed a handful of times. The chain couples TRBV25-1 to TRBJ2-7; possibly TRBD2 for D (6 bases). Between the trimmed V and J ends, which lost 4 bases and 3 bases, there was a span of 13 bases. CDR3 size: 14 residues. Germline-derived CDR1 and CDR2 are MGHDK and SYGVNS. CDR3: CASSGSGGVYEQYF. The CDR3 DNA is TGTGCCAGCAGTGGTAGCGGAGGGGTCTACGAGCAGTACTTC.

The chain recombines TRBV11-2 with TRBJ2-7, with TRBD2 as a possible D gene (5 bases). Trimming pared 3 bases from V and 1 base from J, leaving 10 bases between. The CDR3 extends over 14 amino acids. Looked up from germline, CDR1 is SGHAT and CDR2 is FQNNGV. The CDR3 sequence is CASSFSVPSYEQYF. The CDR3 DNA is TGTGCCAGCAGCTTTAGCGTCCCGTCCTACGAGCAGTACTTC.

This rearrangement joins TRBV10-3 to TRBJ2-5, with 8 positions matching TRBD2. Trimming took 4 bases from V and 1 from J; bases not matched to a gene: 11. Germline V gives CDR1 ENHRY, CDR2 SYGVKD. This CDR3 is built from 17 residues. The CDR3: CAISVGVSGGGQETQYF. In DNA form, the CDR3 reads TGTGCCATCAGTGTAGGAGTAAGCGGGGGCGGCCAAGAGACCCAGTACTTC.

The CDR3 DNA follows: TGCGCCAGCAGCCAGTGGCCTTACACAGGGGGCGCACAAGAGACCCAGTACTTC. It codes for CASSQWPYTGGAQETQYF. V is TRBV5-1 and J is TRBJ2-5; 9 nucleotides line up with TRBD1. J gave up 2 bases and V 4 bases, and 15 bases lay outside the gene matches. Germline CDR1 and CDR2: SGHRS and YFSETQ. The CDR3 runs 18 residues.

The chain combines TRBV15 with TRBJ2-7; 7 bases agree with TRBD1. The J segment lost 4 bases and the V segment lost 5 bases, leaving 8 bases of the junction unmatched. The CDR3 length is 14 residues. Germline V CDR1 and CDR2: LNHNV, YYDKDF (reference sequence). The CDR3 region is CATSLDREIYEQYF. The CDR3 coding sequence is TGTGCCACCAGCTTAGACAGGGAGATTTACGAGCAGTACTTC.

V usage is TRBV9 and J usage is TRBJ2-7, with D perhaps matching TRBD1 or TRBD2 (5 bases each). Germline CDR1 reads SGDLS; CDR2 reads YYNGEE. The CDR3 totals 15 residues. V lost 0 bases to trimming and J lost 3 bases, with 13 bases between them. The CDR3 nucleotides read TGTGCCAGCAGCGTAGATAGGGGACCCCACTACGAGCAGTACTTC. It encodes CASSVDRGPHYEQYF.

The gene calls are TRBV4-1 and TRBJ2-5, with D hard to call. The V gene's germline CDR1 is MGHRA and CDR2 YSYEKL. This CDR3 contains 11 residues. V lost 1 base, J lost 5 bases, and 2 bases lay in between. The CDR3: CASSQAETQYF. CDR3 DNA: TGCGCCAGCAGCCAAGCGGAGACCCAGTACTTC.

CDR3 sequence: CASSSPGLANEQFF. DNA for the CDR3: TGTGCCAGCAGTTCCCCGGGACTAGCCAATGAGCAGTTCTTC. V usage is TRBV5-4 and J usage is TRBJ2-1, with 9 bases that match TRBD2. V gave up 5 bases and J gave up 6 bases; unmatched junction bases: 6. This CDR3 contains 14 residues. Germline CDR1 reads SGHNT; CDR2 reads YYREEE (reference sequence).

This chain uses TRBV6-1 with TRBJ1-4; 8 bases match TRBD1. The trim removed 8 bases at V and 4 bases at J, leaving 9 bases unmatched. The CDR3 consists of 15 residues. From germline, CDR1 is MNHNS and CDR2 SASEGT. CDR3 sequence (DNA): TGTGCCAGCTCGGTCGGACAGGGTGGTAATGAAAAACTGTTTTTT. This translates into CASSVGQGGNEKLFF.

The J gene is TRBJ1-1, the V gene TRBV9, with D perhaps matching TRBD1 (6 bases). The CDR3 sequence is 17 residues long. The V end was cut by 4 bases, the J end by 0 bases, with 19 bases between. Germline V gene sequence: CDR1 SGDLS, CDR2 YYNGEE. The DNA of the CDR3 is TGTGCCAGCAGCCCTCGACAGGTTCCAGGGGTGAACACTGAAGCTTTCTTT. Amino acid sequence: CASSPRQVPGVNTEAFF.

Ten or more counts support this clone. The chain uses TRBV6-4 and TRBJ2-1; D is unclear. There are 14 residues in the CDR3. The germline V and J ends were trimmed by 5 bases and 5 bases, with 13 bases remaining between them. Germline values: CDR1 MRHNA, CDR2 SNTAGT. CDR3 amino acids: CASSLNSPDNEQFF. The DNA for the CDR3 is TGTGCCAGCAGTCTGAACAGCCCGGACAATGAGCAGTTCTTC.

The chain recombines TRBV18 with TRBJ2-7; D could derive from TRBD1 or TRBD2 (5 bases each). In germline, CDR1 is KGHSH, CDR2 LQKENI. V was cut by 6 bases and J by 9 bases, with 21 bases left in between. The CDR3 consists of 14 residues. In DNA, the CDR3 is TGTGCCAGCTCCCCCTCGGGACGGACCTTCGGGCAGTACTTC. It encodes CASSPSGRTFGQYF.

The chain recombines TRBV19 with TRBJ1-5, with D possibly being TRBD1 (6 bases). Per the germline V gene, CDR1 is LNHDA and CDR2 is SQIVND (reference sequence). V gave up 9 bases and J gave up 2 bases, with 14 bases separating them. The CDR3 sequence is 14 residues long. For the CDR3, the DNA is TGTGCCAGCCGACAGGCTGGTGGCAATCAGCCCCAGCATTTT. It codes for CASRQAGGNQPQHF.

This sequence joins TRBV7-2 and TRBJ1-4; no reliable D call. V shed 5 bases and J shed 8 bases, with 12 bases lying between them. CDR1 and CDR2 (germline): SGHTA, FQGNSA. The CDR3 contains 13 residues. The CDR3: CASSQDTREKLFF. The CDR3 DNA sequence: TGTGCCAGCAGCCAAGACACACGAGAAAAACTGTTTTTT.

This clone was picked up one time. This sequence joins TRBV14 and TRBJ1-4, with a possible D match to TRBD1 (6 bases). CDR3 size: 15 residues. CDR1 SGHDN and CDR2 FVKESK come from the germline V gene. Trimming removed 2 bases at V and 5 bases at J, with 12 bases between. The DNA of the CDR3 is TGTGCCAGCAGCCAAAAGACAGGCGCGAATGAAAAACTGTTTTTT. It is translated as CASSQKTGANEKLFF.

The chain employs TRBV29-1 and TRBJ1-3, with no clear D. V lost 7 bases, J lost 2 bases, and 9 bases lay in between. The CDR3 runs 12 residues. Germline lookup yields CDR1 SQVTM and CDR2 ANQGSEA. The CDR3 nucleotides read TGCAGCGGGTCCAGTGCTGGAAACACCATATATTTT. Translated, it gives CSGSSAGNTIYF. The full variable domain, completed using reference TRBV29-1 and TRBJ1-3, is SAVISQKPSRDICQRGTSLTIQCQVDSQVTMMFWYRQQPGQSLTLIATANQGSEATYESGFVIDKFPISRPNLTFSTLTVSNMSPEDSSIYLCSGSSAGNTIYFGEGSWLTVV.

The V call is TRBV18, the J call TRBJ2-5; D remains ambiguous. Germline V CDR1 and CDR2: KGHSH, LQKENI. CDR3 length equals 14 residues. V lost 4 bases, J lost 3 bases, and 12 bases lay in between. The CDR3 region is CASSLAANKETQYF. CDR3 in DNA: TGTGCCAGCTCACTCGCGGCCAACAAAGAGACCCAGTACTTC.

The chain links TRBV7-3 to TRBJ2-7, with D perhaps matching TRBD2 (7 bases). Germline V gene data show CDR1 as SGHTA and CDR2 as FQGTGA. The CDR3 runs to 14 residues. Trimming removed 1 base at V and 2 bases at J, with 9 bases between. This CDR3 reads CASSLRGGAYEQYF. The DNA for the CDR3 is TGTGCCAGCAGCTTAAGGGGGGGCGCCTACGAGCAGTACTTC. Based on the CDR3 plus reference TRBV7-3 and TRBJ2-7, the full variable domain is GAGVSQTPSNKVTEKGKYVELRCDPISGHTALYWYRQSLGQGPEFLIYFQGTGAADDSGLPNDRFFAVRPEGSVSTLKIQRTERGDSAVYLCASSLRGGAYEQYFGPGTRLTVT.

The V call is TRBV28, the J call TRBJ2-3, with D unresolved. CDR1 and CDR2 from the germline V gene are MDHEN and SYDVKM. V dropped 7 bases and J dropped 3 bases, with 11 bases sitting between them. The CDR3 spans 13 residues. In DNA form, the CDR3 reads TGTGCCAGCACAGTTTTTTCGACAGATACGCAGTATTTT. This encodes CASTVFSTDTQYF.

The chain couples TRBV2 to TRBJ2-1, with 11 bases fitting TRBD1. There are 13 residues in the CDR3. The J segment lost 5 bases and the V segment lost 8 bases, leaving 2 bases of the junction unmatched. CDR1 SNHLY and CDR2 FYNNEI come from the germline V gene. The CDR3 region has the DNA TGTGCCAGCGGACAGGGGGCGGACAATGAGCAGTTCTTC. Protein: CASGQGADNEQFF.

This sequence joins TRBV10-1 and TRBJ2-7, with TRBD2 matching 10 bases. V shed 0 bases, J shed 4 bases, and the junction held 3 bases outside the gene matches. Germline V gives CDR1 WNHNN, CDR2 SYGVQD (reference sequence). This CDR3 has 15 amino acids. The CDR3 loop reads CASSESGTSVYEQYF. CDR3 nucleotides: TGCGCCAGCAGTGAGTCCGGGACTAGCGTGTACGAGCAGTACTTC.

The gene calls are TRBV11-2 and TRBJ2-5, with TRBD1 as a possible D gene (5 bases). The germline gives CDR1 SGHAT, CDR2 FQNNGV. This CDR3 has 12 residues. Trimming shortened V by 5 bases and J by 1 base, and 5 bases separated the two germline ends. CDR3 nucleotides: TGTGCCAGCAGCACAGGCCAAGAGACCCAGTACTTC. This sequence encodes CASSTGQETQYF.

This clone was seen only a few times. DNA of the CDR3: TGTGCCATCAGTGAGTCGAGTGGGGCGAACTACGAGCAGTACTTC. It is translated as CAISESSGANYEQYF. The chain carries TRBV10-3 and TRBJ2-7; a weak D match, TRBD1 (5 bases). Germline lookup yields CDR1 ENHRY and CDR2 SYGVKD. The CDR3 spans 15 residues. V lost 0 bases, J lost 3 bases, and 12 bases lay in between.